This record concerns one TCR beta chain sequence. Antigen specificity is unknown. Donors counted as nominally healthy when sampled, yet unrecorded immune exposures were likely. The data were taken from a study of cytomegalovirus exposure and HLA in healthy donors. PCR was performed using 60 Vbeta and 13 Jbeta primers. Sequenced by immunoSEQ multiplex PCR; TCRdb stores in-frame clones only, minus some. The sample's table shows about 140,000 clones. Germline CDR1 reads SGHAT; CDR2 reads FQNNGV. There are 14 residues in the CDR3. V shed 0 bases and J shed 4 bases, with 9 bases lying between them. Study results and caveats: The authors listed about 170 TCR beta chains as cytomegalovirus-associated. Highly shared variants forming one cluster were likely a sequencing artifact. Three CMV-associated chains proved CMV antigen-specific in vitro.

Sequenced input: PBMCs. This receptor was identified in a woman under 30 in good health and CMV-seronegative. This rearrangement joins TRBV11-2 to TRBJ1-2; no clear D gene. This CDR3 reads CASSLDQDFYGYTF. The CDR3 DNA follows: TGTGCCAGCAGCTTAGATCAGGACTTCTATGGCTACACCTTC.